The clone carrying this T cell receptor beta chain was observed many times. This specimen belongs to a study of blood T cell repertoires in COVID-19. Study-level background: Samples taken during acute and convalescent COVID-19 were collected in the United States, Italy and Spain.

Participants came from about two dozen US areas, aged about 18 to 89 years. In Cohort 3, a recovered donor had either two negative PCRs, clearance, or symptom resolution. The length of the CDR3 is 15 residues. Germline V gene sequence: CDR1 MNHNS, CDR2 SASEGT. Trimming removed 0 bases from V and 2 bases from J; junction bases left unmatched: 0. Some clones are missing from TCRdb's copy, which holds only in-frame ones; the method was immunoSEQ multiplex PCR. This table has 150,000 or so clones, roughly 75% appearing once. The source is a woman in her 50s who had recovered from COVID-19. The chain combines TRBV6-1 with TRBJ2-7; 11 bases fit TRBD2. Material: PBMCs or T cells enriched from blood (not recorded which). CDR3 nucleotides: TGTGCCAGCAGTGAAGCTAGCGGGGGGGCCTACGAGCAGTACGTC. This codes for CASSEASGGAYEQYV.